This T cell receptor beta chain was identified during a study of T cell responses to AZD1222 COVID-19 vaccine. Second doses were pooled across both intervals (about 4 or about 12 weeks). Some clones are missing from TCRdb's copy, which holds only in-frame ones; the method was immunoSEQ multiplex PCR. Among roughly 110,000 clones, around 90% were seen once, and the ten largest hold 8%. With V trimmed by 1 base and J by 6 bases, 12 bases remained unmatched. The CDR3 runs to 17 residues. Germline CDR1 MGHRA, CDR2 YSYEKL. This rearrangement joins TRBV4-1 to TRBJ1-2; 9 nucleotides align to TRBD1. The TCR comes from an adult who received the AZD1222 COVID-19 vaccine. Sequencing used peripheral blood, obtained 28 days after the second AZD1222 dose. The CDR3: CASSQVTPPRTGDGYTF. The CDR3 DNA sequence: TGCGCCAGCAGCCAAGTAACCCCACCCCGGACAGGGGATGGCTACACCTTC.